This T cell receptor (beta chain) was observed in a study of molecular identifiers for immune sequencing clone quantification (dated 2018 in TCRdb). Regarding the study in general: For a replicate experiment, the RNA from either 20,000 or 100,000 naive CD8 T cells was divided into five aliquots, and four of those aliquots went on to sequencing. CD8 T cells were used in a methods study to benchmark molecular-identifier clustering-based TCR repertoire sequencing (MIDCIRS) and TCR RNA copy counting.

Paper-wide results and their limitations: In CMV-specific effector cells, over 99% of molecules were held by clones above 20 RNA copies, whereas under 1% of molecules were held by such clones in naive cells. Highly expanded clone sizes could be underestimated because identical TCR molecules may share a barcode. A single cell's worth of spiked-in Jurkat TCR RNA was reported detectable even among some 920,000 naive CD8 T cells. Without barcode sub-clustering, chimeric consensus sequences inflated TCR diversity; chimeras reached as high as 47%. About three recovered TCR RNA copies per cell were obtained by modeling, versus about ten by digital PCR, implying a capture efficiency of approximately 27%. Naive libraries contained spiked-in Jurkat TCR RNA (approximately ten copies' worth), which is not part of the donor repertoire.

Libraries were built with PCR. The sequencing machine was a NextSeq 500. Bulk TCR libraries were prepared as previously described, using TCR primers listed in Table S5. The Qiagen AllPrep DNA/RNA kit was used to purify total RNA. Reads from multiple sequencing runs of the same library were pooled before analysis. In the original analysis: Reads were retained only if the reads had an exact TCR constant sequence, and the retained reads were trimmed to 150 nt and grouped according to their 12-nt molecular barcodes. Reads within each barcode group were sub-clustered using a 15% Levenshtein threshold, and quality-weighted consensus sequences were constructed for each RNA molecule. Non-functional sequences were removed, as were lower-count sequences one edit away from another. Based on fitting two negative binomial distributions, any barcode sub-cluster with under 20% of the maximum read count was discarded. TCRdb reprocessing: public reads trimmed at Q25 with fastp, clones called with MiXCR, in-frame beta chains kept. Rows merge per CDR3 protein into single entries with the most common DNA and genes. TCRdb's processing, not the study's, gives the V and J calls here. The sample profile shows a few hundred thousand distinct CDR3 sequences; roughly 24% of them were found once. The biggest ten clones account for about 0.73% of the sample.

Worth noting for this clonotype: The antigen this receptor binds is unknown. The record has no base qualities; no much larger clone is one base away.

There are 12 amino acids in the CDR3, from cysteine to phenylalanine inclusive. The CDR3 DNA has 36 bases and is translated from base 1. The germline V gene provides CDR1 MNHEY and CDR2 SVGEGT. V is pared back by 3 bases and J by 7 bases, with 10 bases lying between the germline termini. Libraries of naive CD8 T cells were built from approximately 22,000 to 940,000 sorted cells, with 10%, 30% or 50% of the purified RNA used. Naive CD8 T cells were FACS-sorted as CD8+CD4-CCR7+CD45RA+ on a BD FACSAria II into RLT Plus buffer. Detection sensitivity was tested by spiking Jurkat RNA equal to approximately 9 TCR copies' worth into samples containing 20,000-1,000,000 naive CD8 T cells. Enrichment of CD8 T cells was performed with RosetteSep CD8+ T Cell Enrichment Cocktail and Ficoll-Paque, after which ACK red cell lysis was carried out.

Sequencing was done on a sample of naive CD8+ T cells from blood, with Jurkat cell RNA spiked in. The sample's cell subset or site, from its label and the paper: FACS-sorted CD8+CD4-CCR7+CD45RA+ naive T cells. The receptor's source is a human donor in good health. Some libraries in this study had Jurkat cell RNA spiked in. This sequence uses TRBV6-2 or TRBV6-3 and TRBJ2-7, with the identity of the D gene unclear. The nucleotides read TGTGCCAGCAGTTATACACCAGAAGAGCAGTACTTC. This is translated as CASSYTPEEQYF.